The 23 T cell receptor beta chains below come from one sample, sequenced in a study of OX40 agonist ivuxolimab in advanced cancers. TCRdb keeps only in-frame clones here, not all; method: immunoSEQ multiplex PCR. The top ten clones hold approximately 2.3% of a sample with 40,000 or so clones, roughly 82% of them seen once. This material consisted of CD4+ or CD8+ T cells sorted from blood, taken in a trial of the OX40 agonist ivuxolimab. These receptors were taken from an adult with an advanced solid tumor such as melanoma, head and neck, liver or kidney cancer.

This chain joins TRBV6-5 and TRBJ2-5; weak D call: TRBD2 (5 bases). This CDR3 has 16 residues. CDR1 and CDR2 from the germline V gene are MNHEY and SVGAGI. Trimming took 4 bases from V and 5 from J, leaving 20 bases between them. For the CDR3, the DNA is TGTGCCAGCAGTTTTGACTACCCTCAGAACGGCGAGACCCAGTACTTC. This gives the protein CASSFDYPQNGETQYF.

The chain combines TRBV27 with TRBJ2-2; D possibly corresponds to TRBD1 (5 bases). Looked up from germline, CDR1 is MNHEY and CDR2 is SMNVEV (reference sequence). Deletions cut 5 bases from V and 5 bases from J, with 12 bases between. The CDR3 loop spans 14 amino acids. CDR3 sequence reads: CASSGLRETGELFF. In DNA form, the CDR3 reads TGTGCCAGCAGTGGCCTCAGGGAAACCGGGGAGCTGTTTTTT.

This chain joins TRBV10-2 and TRBJ2-1; 10 nucleotides agree with TRBD2. Germline CDR1 and CDR2: WSHSY and SAAADI. V lost 0 bases, J lost 2 bases, and 7 bases stayed unmatched. This CDR3 comprises 18 residues. In DNA, the CDR3 is TGCGCCAGCAGTGAGTCGGGCCTAGCGGGGGAAACCTACAATGAGCAGTTCTTC. Protein: CASSESGLAGETYNEQFF.

In nucleotides, the CDR3 is TGCGCCAGCAGCTTAACAGACAATTCACCCCTCCACTTT. Its translation is CASSLTDNSPLHF. V usage is TRBV5-1 and J usage is TRBJ1-6, with D uncertain. CDR3 length: 13 amino acids. The germline V gene encodes CDR1 SGHRS and CDR2 YFSETQ. V dropped 2 bases and J dropped 7 bases, with 7 bases sitting between them.

The V gene is TRBV15, the J gene TRBJ2-5; D not resolved. The V end was cut by 0 bases, the J end by 7 bases, with 15 bases between. CDR3 size: 15 residues. Germline V lookup: CDR1 LNHNV, CDR2 YYDKDF (reference sequence). The chain's CDR3 is CATSREWLKDATQYF. The CDR3 coding sequence is TGTGCCACCAGCAGAGAGTGGTTGAAGGATGCGACCCAGTACTTC.

The chain joins TRBV2 to TRBJ1-1; D gene ambiguous. This CDR3 is 14 amino acids long. From germline, CDR1 is SNHLY and CDR2 FYNNEI. V lost 3 bases, J lost 4 bases, and 12 bases lay in between. For the CDR3, the DNA is TGTGCCAGCAGTGAGGTGAGATTAGGCACTGAAGCTTTCTTT. Amino acids: CASSEVRLGTEAFF.

In its sample, this clone was seen once. The chain couples TRBV5-4 to TRBJ2-5; D gene ambiguous. CDR3 length: 13 residues. The V gene lost 5 bases and the J gene lost 3 bases, with 11 bases spanning the gap. The germline gives CDR1 SGHNT, CDR2 YYREEE (reference sequence). In DNA form, the CDR3 reads TGTGCCAGCAGTACGACAAGGAAAGAGACCCAGTACTTC. Amino acids: CASSTTRKETQYF.

V usage is TRBV6-1 and J usage is TRBJ1-3; no definite D call. Deletions cut 3 bases from V and 0 bases from J, with 9 bases between. Germline CDR1 MNHNS, CDR2 SASEGT. The CDR3 covers 15 residues. The CDR3 DNA sequence: TGTGCCAGCAGTGACTTTTCCGTCTCTGGAAACACCATATATTTT. Translated: CASSDFSVSGNTIYF.

This sequence joins TRBV14 and TRBJ1-1; the match to TRBD1 covers 7 bases. Germline values: CDR1 SGHDN, CDR2 FVKESK. J lost 1 base, V lost 4 bases, and 6 bases had no gene match. The CDR3 has 15 amino acids. DNA of the CDR3: TGTGCCAGCAGCCCCCTGGGGGACAGGAACACTGAAGCTTTCTTT. Protein sequence: CASSPLGDRNTEAFF.

J is TRBJ2-7 and V is TRBV5-6, with 9 positions matching TRBD1. J was trimmed by 0 bases and V by 5 bases; bases with no gene match: 12. CDR1 SGHDT and CDR2 YYEEEE come from the germline V gene. The CDR3 contains 17 residues. CDR3 loop: CASSPRFRTGASYEQYF. CDR3 nucleotide sequence: TGTGCCAGCAGTCCCCGCTTTAGGACAGGGGCCTCCTACGAGCAGTACTTC.

The sample holds one count of this clone. The chain carries TRBV18 and TRBJ2-7; TRBD2 matches 10 bases. The CDR3 sequence is 15 residues long. CDR1 KGHSH and CDR2 LQKENI come from the germline V gene. The junction had 3 bases not matched to a gene; V was cut back by 3 bases and J by 1 base. Here the CDR3 reads CASSPPSGRSYEQYF. The CDR3 region has the DNA TGTGCCAGCTCACCTCCTAGCGGGAGATCCTACGAGCAGTACTTC.

The J gene is TRBJ1-2, the V gene TRBV4-2, with D maybe TRBD1 (6 bases). Germline V lookup: CDR1 LGHNA, CDR2 YNFKEQ. The V and J ends lost 0 bases and 4 bases respectively, with 15 bases between them. This CDR3 region has 16 residues. The CDR3: CASSQDFGGAGYGYTF. CDR3 DNA sequence: TGTGCCAGCAGCCAAGACTTCGGGGGGGCGGGCTATGGCTACACCTTC.

The gene calls are TRBV10-1 and TRBJ2-7; 12 bases line up with TRBD1. The ends lost 6 bases at V and 6 bases at J; junction bases unmatched: 3. Looked up from germline, CDR1 is WNHNN and CDR2 is SYGVQD (reference sequence). The CDR3 contains 13 residues. CDR3 loop: CASSRDRGLEQYF. CDR3 nucleotides: TGCGCCAGCAGCCGGGACAGGGGGCTCGAGCAGTACTTC.

This chain links TRBV27 with TRBJ1-1, with a tentative D call TRBD1 (5 bases). V was cut by 2 bases and J by 5 bases, with 12 bases left in between. Germline values: CDR1 MNHEY, CDR2 SMNVEV (reference sequence). This CDR3 comprises 14 residues. In nucleotides, the CDR3 is TGTGCCAGCAGTTTAGGACAAGTTGATACTGAAGCTTTCTTT. This gives the protein CASSLGQVDTEAFF.

This clone was seen only once. The chain couples TRBV28 to TRBJ1-3; perhaps TRBD1 as D (6 bases). The CDR3 has 17 amino acids. V lost 3 bases and J 0 bases, leaving 15 bases between the germline ends. Germline V gene data show CDR1 as MDHEN and CDR2 as SYDVKM. The CDR3 DNA sequence: TGTGCCAGCAGTTTTCGGGCAGGGGAGAGCTCTGGAAACACCATATATTTT. Encoded protein: CASSFRAGESSGNTIYF.

The sample holds a few counts of this clone. This chain links TRBV30 with TRBJ2-7; D is tentatively TRBD1 or TRBD2 (6 bases each). V lost 2 bases and J lost 0, with 14 bases in between. This CDR3 contains 15 residues. Germline V gene data show CDR1 as GTSNPN and CDR2 as SVGIG (reference sequence). The CDR3 sequence: CAWSLGGFSSYEQYF. Here the CDR3 DNA reads TGTGCCTGGAGTCTAGGGGGGTTCTCCTCCTACGAGCAGTACTTC.

This CDR3 reads CASSYVAGSGELFF. CDR3 in DNA: TGCGCCAGCAGCTACGTAGCGGGTTCTGGGGAGCTGTTTTTT. The chain employs TRBV5-1 and TRBJ2-2, with 7 bases identical to TRBD2. With V trimmed by 3 bases and J by 8 bases, 7 bases remained unmatched. CDR1 is SGHRS, CDR2 YFSETQ, per germline. The CDR3 is made up of 14 amino acids.

This clone has a single count. This rearrangement joins TRBV9 to TRBJ2-1, with D perhaps matching TRBD1 (8 bases). The germline V gene encodes CDR1 SGDLS and CDR2 YYNGEE. Deletions cut 4 bases from V and 3 bases from J, with 20 bases between. The CDR3 is 17 amino acids. The CDR3 region is CASSPGGQAWGYNEQFF. CDR3 sequence (DNA): TGTGCCAGCAGCCCGGGGGGACAGGCGTGGGGCTACAATGAGCAGTTCTTC.

In its sample, this clone was seen a few times. The rearrangement joins TRBV29-1 to TRBJ2-2, with 9 positions matching TRBD2. In germline, CDR1 is SQVTM, CDR2 ANQGSEA. The CDR3 spans 14 residues. With V trimmed by 7 bases and J by 3 bases, 6 bases remained unmatched. Here the CDR3 reads CSAETSGYTGELFF. The CDR3 nucleotides read TGCAGCGCCGAAACTAGCGGGTACACCGGGGAGCTGTTTTTT.

The rearrangement links TRBV7-3 to TRBJ2-3; TRBD2 agrees at 9 bases. CDR1 and CDR2 from the germline V gene are SGHTA and FQGTGA. Trimming took 4 bases from V and 1 from J; bases not matched to a gene: 6. This CDR3 has 16 amino acids. The CDR3 loop is CASSWGTSTRTDTQYF. CDR3 DNA: TGTGCCAGCAGCTGGGGGACTAGCACCCGCACAGATACGCAGTATTTT.

The chain recombines TRBV10-3 with TRBJ2-5; D possibly uses TRBD1 or TRBD2 (6 bases each). The germline V and J ends were trimmed by 0 bases and 4 bases, with 9 bases remaining between them. The CDR3 loop spans 14 amino acids. Per germline, CDR1 ENHRY and CDR2 SYGVKD. The CDR3 DNA is TGTGCCATCAGTGAGTCGGGGGGCGTAGAGACCCAGTACTTC. It is translated as CAISESGGVETQYF.

The chain couples TRBV2 to TRBJ1-4; TRBD1 matches at 10 bases. This CDR3 region has 15 residues. J lost 4 bases, V lost 6 bases, and 5 bases had no gene match. Germline CDR1 SNHLY, CDR2 FYNNEI. This CDR3 is CASSRDRGNNEKLFF. In DNA, the CDR3 is TGTGCCAGCAGCCGGGACAGGGGAAATAATGAAAAACTGTTTTTT.

The rearrangement uses TRBV28 and TRBJ2-5, with D uncertain. Germline V CDR1 and CDR2: MDHEN, SYDVKM. V gave up 6 bases and J gave up 2 bases, with 19 bases separating them. The CDR3 consists of 16 residues. CDR3 amino acids: CASRSRMGVGQETQYF. The DNA of the CDR3 is TGTGCCAGCAGATCCAGGATGGGTGTGGGACAAGAGACCCAGTACTTC.